This passage covers 28 T cell receptor beta chains from one sample sequenced in a study of beta chain features in type 1 diabetes. General study points: When Type 1 diabetes patients were examined, their TCRB CDR3s proved moderately but significantly shorter in all four CD4+ subsets.

What these receptors recognize is not known. Expressed TCRB transcripts were sequenced because the isolated RNA had all been reverse transcribed beforehand. Only in-frame clones appear in the TCRdb table, and some are missing; sequencing was by immunoSEQ multiplex PCR. Here the sample spans 680,000 or so clones, about an eighth being singletons. The sample consisted of naive CD4+ T cells from blood. All receptors come from a man between 18 and 29 years old with type 1 diabetes.

The V and J genes are TRBV19 and TRBJ2-7, with TRBD1 matching over 7 bases. This CDR3 comprises 13 residues. J was trimmed by 4 bases and V by 6 bases; bases with no gene match: 6. The germline V gene has CDR1 LNHDA and CDR2 SQIVND (reference sequence). The CDR3 DNA follows: TGTGCCAGTAGACGGACAGGTGATTACGAGCAGTACTTC. Translation: CASRRTGDYEQYF.

The gene calls are TRBV5-1 and TRBJ1-2, with D unresolved. Germline V CDR1 and CDR2: SGHRS, YFSETQ. The V end lost 1 base, the J end lost 0 bases, and 7 bases lay between the germline ends. The CDR3 is 14 residues long. The DNA of the CDR3 is TGCGCCAGCAGCTTGAGTCGTACTAACTATGGCTACACCTTC. Translating gives CASSLSRTNYGYTF.

The chain joins TRBV19 to TRBJ2-7; D is perhaps TRBD1 (6 bases). V was clipped by 5 bases and J by 3 bases, with 14 bases between them. This CDR3 spans 14 amino acids. Per the germline V gene, CDR1 is LNHDA and CDR2 is SQIVND (reference sequence). CDR3 nucleotide sequence: TGTGCCAGTAGTTCCCGGGACACCCACTACGAGCAGTACTTC. This codes for CASSSRDTHYEQYF. Filled out from reference TRBV19 and TRBJ2-7, the complete variable domain reads DGGITQSPKYLFRKEGQNVTLSCEQNLNHDAMYWYRQDPGQGLRLIYYSQIVNDFQKGDIAEGYSVSREKKESFPLTVTSAQKNPTAFYLCASSSRDTHYEQYFGPGTRLTVT.

J is TRBJ2-6 and V is TRBV7-9; D might be TRBD1 or TRBD2, each matching 5 bases. The germline CDR1 and CDR2 sequences are SEHNR and FQNEAQ (reference sequence). V lost 4 bases, J lost 3 bases, and 16 bases lay in between. The CDR3 is 17 amino acids. CDR3 bases: TGTGCCAGCAGCTCCTCCGGGACCTTAGGTGGGGCCAACGTCCTGACTTTC. Protein sequence: CASSSSGTLGGANVLTF.

With regard to this clone: This same CDR3 is encoded by further DNA sequences in the sample. The V gene is TRBV7-9, the J gene TRBJ2-5; D gene uncertain. The CDR3 loop spans 11 amino acids. From germline, CDR1 is SEHNR and CDR2 FQNEAQ (reference sequence). Between the trimmed V and J ends, which lost 3 bases and 4 bases, there was a span of 3 bases. The CDR3: CASSFSETQYF. Here the CDR3 DNA reads TGTGCCAGCAGCTTTTCAGAGACCCAGTACTTC.

The gene calls are TRBV2 and TRBJ2-4, with D perhaps being TRBD1 or TRBD2 (5 bases each). The CDR3 covers 13 residues. Germline V gene data show CDR1 as SNHLY and CDR2 as FYNNEI. V lost 6 bases to trimming and J lost 5 bases, with 11 bases between them. The CDR3 DNA reads TGTGCCAGCAGAGGGACGGGGCAAAACATTCAGTACTTC. Translation gives CASRGTGQNIQYF.

V and J are TRBV7-9 and TRBJ2-3, with D tentatively TRBD1 (6 bases). Germline CDR1 and CDR2: SEHNR and FQNEAQ (reference sequence). This CDR3 has 15 residues. The V gene lost 5 bases and the J gene lost 6 bases, with 18 bases spanning the gap. CDR3 sequence: CASSQNPQGLDTQYF. The DNA of the CDR3 is TGTGCCAGCAGCCAGAATCCACAGGGTTTGGATACGCAGTATTTT.

The chain combines TRBV7-9 with TRBJ1-5; D might be TRBD1 (6 bases). Germline values: CDR1 SEHNR, CDR2 FQNEAQ (reference sequence). V lost 3 bases, J lost 7 bases, and 10 bases lay in between. CDR3 length equals 13 residues. The CDR3 coding sequence is TGTGCCAGCAGCTTGAGCAGGGGACAGCCCCAGCATTTT. Its translation is CASSLSRGQPQHF.

This clone was seen a few times. The same CDR3 arises from other DNA sequences in this sample as well. This chain links TRBV28 with TRBJ2-7, with 8 positions matching TRBD2. The CDR3 is 13 residues long. The V gene's germline CDR1 is MDHEN and CDR2 SYDVKM. Trimming took 7 bases from V and 2 from J; bases not matched to a gene: 4. CDR3 region: CASTPGGAYEQYF. CDR3 DNA: TGTGCCAGCACCCCCGGGGGGGCCTACGAGCAGTACTTC.

The DNA for the CDR3 is TGTGCCAGCAGAGGTTGGGGGATTGAAGCTTTCTTT. Translating it yields CASRGWGIEAFF. The rearrangement joins TRBV25-1 to TRBJ1-1; maybe TRBD1 (5 bases). The CDR3 covers 12 residues. Trimming cost V 6 bases and J 7 bases, with 12 bases left between them. Germline CDR1 and CDR2: MGHDK and SYGVNS.

As regards this clone: Other DNA sequences within the sample encode an identical CDR3. V usage is TRBV10-3 and J usage is TRBJ2-1; maybe TRBD2 (6 bases). The CDR3 runs to 11 residues. Germline CDR1 and CDR2: ENHRY and SYGVKD. Trimming removed 8 bases at V and 9 bases at J, with 11 bases between. In DNA form, the CDR3 reads TGTGCCATCTCCGGGGGTGGTGAGCAGTTCTTC. It translates to CAISGGGEQFF.

J is TRBJ2-6 and V is TRBV28; D is ambiguous. The CDR3 has 15 residues. Trimming shortened V by 6 bases and J by 0 bases, and 9 bases separated the two germline ends. Germline lookup yields CDR1 MDHEN and CDR2 SYDVKM. Written as DNA, the CDR3 is TGTGCCAGCAGCTCCACACCCTCTGGGGCCAACGTCCTGACTTTC. Protein sequence: CASSSTPSGANVLTF.

This clone came up a few times. The gene calls are TRBV18 and TRBJ1-2; 7 bases agree with TRBD1. Germline V lookup: CDR1 KGHSH, CDR2 LQKENI. J gave up 4 bases and V 3 bases, and 5 bases lay outside the gene matches. The CDR3 extends over 14 amino acids. The DNA for the CDR3 is TGTGCCAGCTCACCGTACCGGGACAGCTATGGCTACACCTTC. Translated, it gives CASSPYRDSYGYTF.

The chain couples TRBV5-6 to TRBJ1-5; TRBD1 might be the D (5 bases). The ends were cut back, 8 bases at V and 4 bases at J, with 13 bases in the middle. The CDR3 spans 13 residues. CDR1 and CDR2 from the germline V gene are SGHDT and YYEEEE. The CDR3 region has the DNA TGTGCCAGTGGTCGCCAGGGAAATCAGCCCCAGCATTTT. Translating gives CASGRQGNQPQHF.

This chain joins TRBV18 and TRBJ1-1; no clear D gene. This CDR3 has 15 residues. Germline V CDR1 and CDR2: KGHSH, LQKENI. Trimming left V 4 bases short and J 5 bases short, with 17 bases between. The CDR3 region has the DNA TGTGCCAGCTCACTACACCCGGGAGCAGAAACTGAAGCTTTCTTT. Translation gives CASSLHPGAETEAFF.

This clone was observed a handful of times. Different DNA sequences within this sample yield the same CDR3. V gene TRBV11-2 combines with J gene TRBJ1-6; D call uncertain. With 1 base removed from V and 6 bases from J, the gap between germline ends came to 4 bases. The CDR3 covers 13 residues. Germline V gene sequence: CDR1 SGHAT, CDR2 FQNNGV. The CDR3 nucleotides read TGTGCCAGCAGCTTAGCCCCTAATTCACCCCTCCACTTT. This codes for CASSLAPNSPLHF.

The J gene is TRBJ1-4, the V gene TRBV30, with 10 bases fitting TRBD1. V shed 5 bases, J shed 7 bases, and the junction held 4 bases outside the gene matches. Germline values: CDR1 GTSNPN, CDR2 SVGIG (reference sequence). This CDR3 region has 13 residues. The CDR3 sequence: CAWEDRGSEKLFF. CDR3 bases: TGTGCCTGGGAGGACAGGGGGAGTGAAAAACTGTTTTTT. Using reference TRBV30 and TRBJ1-4 for the parts outside the CDR3, the full variable domain is SQTIHQWPATLVQPVGSPLSLECTVEGTSNPNLYWYRQAAGRGLQLLFYSVGIGQISSEVPQNLSASRPQDRQFILSSKKLLLSDSGFYLCAWEDRGSEKLFFGSGTQLSVL.

The chain recombines TRBV5-1 with TRBJ2-7, with D perhaps TRBD1 (6 bases). This CDR3 has 14 amino acids. V dropped 4 bases and J dropped 2 bases, with 13 bases sitting between them. Germline V gene lookup returns CDR1 SGHRS and CDR2 YFSETQ. CDR3 sequence reads: CASSLGTTTYEQYF. The CDR3 bases are TGCGCCAGCAGCCTCGGGACAACTACCTACGAGCAGTACTTC.

This clone was found a few times. V and J are TRBV6-5 and TRBJ2-3; D is tentatively TRBD1 or TRBD2 (5 bases each). CDR1 is MNHEY, CDR2 SVGAGI, per germline. CDR3 length equals 15 residues. Trimming pared 6 bases from V and 0 bases from J, leaving 13 bases between. The CDR3 sequence is CASRLQEASTDTQYF. As DNA, the CDR3 is TGTGCCAGCAGACTACAGGAGGCTAGCACAGATACGCAGTATTTT.

The CDR3 DNA follows: TGTGCCTGGATTTCCAGGACAGTCTATGGCTACACCTTC. As protein: CAWISRTVYGYTF. V usage is TRBV30 and J usage is TRBJ1-2; perhaps TRBD1 as D (6 bases). The CDR3 has 13 amino acids. Trimming took 4 bases from V and 4 from J, leaving 13 bases between them. CDR1 and CDR2 from the germline V gene are GTSNPN and SVGIG (reference sequence).

This clone came up a few times. The chain has TRBV10-3 and TRBJ2-3; 12 positions agree with TRBD1. CDR3 length: 16 amino acids. V dropped 2 bases and J dropped 5; count of bases not matched to a gene: 5. Per germline, CDR1 ENHRY and CDR2 SYGVKD. The chain's CDR3 is CAISEPGTGGGDTQYF. The CDR3 bases are TGTGCCATCAGTGAGCCAGGGACAGGGGGCGGAGATACGCAGTATTTT.

In nucleotides, the CDR3 is TGTGCCAGCAGTTACCGGCAGGGACGGACAGATACGCAGTATTTT. Translated, it gives CASSYRQGRTDTQYF. The chain carries TRBV6-5 and TRBJ2-3; either TRBD1 or TRBD2 may fit D (5 bases each). The CDR3 spans 15 residues. CDR1 and CDR2 (germline): MNHEY, SVGAGI. Trimming left V 2 bases short and J 3 bases short, with 12 bases between.

This clone was seen a few times. The chain has TRBV5-4 and TRBJ2-3; 11 nucleotides match TRBD2. V was pared by 3 bases and J by 2 bases, with 8 bases of the junction left unmatched. From germline, CDR1 is SGHNT and CDR2 YYREEE (reference sequence). The CDR3 runs 17 residues. The DNA for the CDR3 is TGTGCCAGCAGCTCCGGGACTAGCGGAACTAACACAGATACGCAGTATTTT. Translated: CASSSGTSGTNTDTQYF. Drawing the rest from reference TRBV5-4 and TRBJ2-3, the complete variable domain is ETGVTQSPTHLIKTRGQQVTLRCSSQSGHNTVSWYQQALGQGPQFIFQYYREEENGRGNFPPRFSGLQFPNYSSELNVNALELDDSALYLCASSSGTSGTNTDTQYFGPGTRLTVL.

This clone occurred a few times. The CDR3 region is CASSLSDRASNQPQHF. Here the CDR3 DNA reads TGTGCCAGCAGTTTATCGGACAGGGCGAGTAATCAGCCCCAGCATTTT. The gene calls are TRBV28 and TRBJ1-5; 8 bases are shared with TRBD1. Germline V gene sequence: CDR1 MDHEN, CDR2 SYDVKM. J gave up 4 bases and V 1 base, and 6 bases lay outside the gene matches. The CDR3 covers 16 residues.

The rearrangement joins TRBV10-3 to TRBJ1-2; 8 bases map to TRBD1. The CDR3 totals 13 residues. V gave up 8 bases and J gave up 4 bases; unmatched junction bases: 6. Germline V CDR1 and CDR2: ENHRY, SYGVKD. In DNA form, the CDR3 reads TGTGCCATCCTGCGGGGGACAGGCTATGGCTACACCTTC. Translating gives CAILRGTGYGYTF.

This clone has only a few counts. The CDR3 here is CASSSTGQSSGNTIYF. CDR3 sequence (DNA): TGTGCCAGCAGCTCGACAGGTCAGAGCTCTGGAAACACCATATATTTT. This rearrangement joins TRBV7-2 to TRBJ1-3, with D maybe TRBD1 (6 bases). Germline-derived CDR1 and CDR2 are SGHTA and FQGNSA. CDR3 size: 16 residues. The V and J ends lost 4 bases and 0 bases respectively, with 13 bases between them.

This clone was recorded a few times. The chain has TRBV6-5 and TRBJ2-7; D is tentatively TRBD1 or TRBD2 (6 bases each). The CDR3 extends over 14 amino acids. CDR1 is MNHEY, CDR2 SVGAGI, per germline. Trimming left V 3 bases short and J 7 bases short, with 16 bases between. In DNA, the CDR3 is TGTGCCAGCAGTTATGCAGGGGACTTCTTGGAGCAGTACTTC. It yields the protein CASSYAGDFLEQYF.

This clone was seen more than once but under ten times. Written as DNA, the CDR3 is TGCAGCGTTATGAGCGGCGAAGAGACCCAGTACTTC. Its protein product is CSVMSGEETQYF. The J gene is TRBJ2-5, the V gene TRBV29-1, with D maybe TRBD2 (5 bases). The CDR3 sequence is 12 residues long. Trimming stripped 5 bases from V and 3 bases from J, with 10 bases between. Germline assignment: CDR1 SQVTM and CDR2 ANQGSEA.